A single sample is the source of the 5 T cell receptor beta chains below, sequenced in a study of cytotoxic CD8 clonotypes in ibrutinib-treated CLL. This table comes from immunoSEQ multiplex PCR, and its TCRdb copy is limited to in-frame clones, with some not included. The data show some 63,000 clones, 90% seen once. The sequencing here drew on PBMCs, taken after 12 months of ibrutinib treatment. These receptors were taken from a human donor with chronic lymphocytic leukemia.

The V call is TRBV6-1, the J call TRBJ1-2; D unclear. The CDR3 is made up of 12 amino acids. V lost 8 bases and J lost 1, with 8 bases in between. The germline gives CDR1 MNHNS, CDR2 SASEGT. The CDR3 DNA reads TGTGCCAGCGGCCGAGATAACTATGGCTACACCTTC. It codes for CASGRDNYGYTF.

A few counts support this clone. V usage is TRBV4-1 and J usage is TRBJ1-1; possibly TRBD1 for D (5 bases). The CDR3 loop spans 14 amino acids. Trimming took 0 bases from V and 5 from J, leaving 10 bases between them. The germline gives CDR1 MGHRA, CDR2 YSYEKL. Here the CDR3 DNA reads TGCGCCAGCAGCCAAGATTCTTGGGGGACTGAAGCTTTCTTT. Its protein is CASSQDSWGTEAFF.

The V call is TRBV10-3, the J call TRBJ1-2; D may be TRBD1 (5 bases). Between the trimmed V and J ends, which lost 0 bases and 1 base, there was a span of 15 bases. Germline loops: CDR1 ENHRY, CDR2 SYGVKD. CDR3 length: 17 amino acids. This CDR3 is CAISESSRGTGNYGYTF. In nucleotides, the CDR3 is TGTGCCATCAGTGAGTCGTCCCGGGGCACGGGTAACTATGGCTACACCTTC.

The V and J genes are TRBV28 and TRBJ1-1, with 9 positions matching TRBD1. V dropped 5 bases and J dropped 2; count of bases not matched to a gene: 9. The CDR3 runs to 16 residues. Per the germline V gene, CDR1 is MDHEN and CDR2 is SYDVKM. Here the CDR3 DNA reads TGTGCCAGCAGTATCCCGGGACAGGGAGGAAACACTGAAGCTTTCTTT. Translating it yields CASSIPGQGGNTEAFF. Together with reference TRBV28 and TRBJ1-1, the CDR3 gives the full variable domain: DVKVTQSSRYLVKRTGEKVFLECVQDMDHENMFWYRQDPGLGLRLIYFSYDVKMKEKGDIPEGYSVSREKKERFSLILESASTNQTSMYLCASSIPGQGGNTEAFFGQGTRLTVV.

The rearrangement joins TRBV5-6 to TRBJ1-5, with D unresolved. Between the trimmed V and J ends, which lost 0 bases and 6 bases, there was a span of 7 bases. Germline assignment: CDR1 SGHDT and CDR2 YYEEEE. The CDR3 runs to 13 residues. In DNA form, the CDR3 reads TGTGCCAGCAGCTTGGCCGCTATTCAGCCCCAGCATTTT. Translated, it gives CASSLAAIQPQHF.